The rows below give T cell receptor beta chains drawn from one sample of a study of CD4 T cells in relation to SARS-CoV-2 and coronaviruses. These TCRs are of unknown antigen specificity. Sequencing used immunoSEQ multiplex PCR; TCRdb keeps in-frame clones, though not all of them. The repertoire holds about 20,000 clones, 65% to 80% seen once, with about 30% in the top ten. Sequencing input: CD4+ T cells from PBMCs, cultured in vitro. The receptor source for this set is a human donor in good health. CDR3s include the opening cysteine and the closing phenylalanine or tryptophan. A D gene is named only where the DNA matches it firmly. Rows give clone size only sometimes, using once, few, many, or a class for an expanded clone.

CDR3 protein	CDR3 DNA	D gene	V gene	J gene	clone size
CATSDRDYSDTQYF	TGTGCCACCAGTGACCGGGACTACTCAGATACGCAGTATTTT	TRBD2	TRBV24-1	TRBJ2-3	-
CASSHGGSYEQYF	TGTGCCAGCAGCCACGGCGGGTCCTACGAGCAGTACTTC	-	TRBV3-1/TRBV3-2	TRBJ2-7	-
CASSQEGYIQYF	TGTGCCAGCAGCCAAGAAGGATACATTCAGTACTTC	-	TRBV14	TRBJ2-4	-
CASSQLRENTEAFF	TGTGCCAGCAGCCAACTCAGAGAGAACACTGAAGCTTTCTTT	-	TRBV3-1/TRBV3-2	TRBJ1-1	-
CASSLEGASAEAFF	TGTGCCAGCAGTTTGGAGGGGGCGAGCGCTGAAGCTTTCTTT	TRBD1	TRBV28	TRBJ1-1	-
CASSEYGGRVDTQYF	TGTGCCAGCAGTGAATACGGCGGGAGGGTTGATACGCAGTATTTT	TRBD2	TRBV6-1	TRBJ2-3	-
CASSPTSGRAEQYF	TGTGCCAGTAGCCCGACTAGCGGGAGGGCCGAGCAGTACTTC	TRBD2	TRBV19	TRBJ2-7	few
CASSLSHPGTDTQYF	TGTGCCAGCAGTTTAAGCCATCCTGGCACAGATACGCAGTATTTT	-	TRBV28	TRBJ2-3	-
CASSRGGQGLNTEAFF	TGTGCCAGCAGCAGGGGGGGACAGGGGTTGAACACTGAAGCTTTCTTT	TRBD1	TRBV5-6	TRBJ1-1	-
CASSLFPAANEKLFF	TGTGCCAGCAGCTTGTTTCCAGCGGCTAATGAAAAACTGTTTTTT	-	TRBV5-5	TRBJ1-4	few
CASSPNRGSYEQYF	TGTGCCAGCAGCCCTAACAGGGGTTCCTACGAGCAGTACTTC	TRBD1	TRBV28	TRBJ2-7	-
CASSLAGDHQPQHF	TGTGCCAGCAGCTTGGCAGGGGACCATCAGCCCCAGCATTTT	-	TRBV5-6	TRBJ1-5	-
CAWSVLLAGTTDTQYF	TGTGCCTGGAGTGTCCTACTAGCGGGGACCACAGATACGCAGTATTTT	TRBD2	TRBV30	TRBJ2-3	once
CASTARTQGFGPQHF	TGTGCCAGCACGGCCAGGACCCAAGGTTTCGGGCCCCAGCATTTT	-	TRBV6-5	TRBJ1-5	once
CTSSLDPSYEQYF	TGCACCAGCAGCCTGGATCCTTCGTACGAGCAGTACTTC	-	TRBV1	TRBJ2-7	-
CASSGATGAVSNQPQHF	TGTGCCAGCAGTGGGGCAACAGGGGCCGTTAGCAATCAGCCCCAGCATTTT	TRBD1	TRBV6-1	TRBJ1-5	-
CATMDRTSNTGELFF	TGTGCCACCATGGACAGGACATCGAACACCGGGGAGCTGTTTTTT	TRBD1	TRBV24-1	TRBJ2-2	few
CAISTTSGNSGELFF	TGTGCCATCAGTACGACTAGCGGGAACTCCGGGGAGCTGTTTTTT	TRBD2	TRBV10-3	TRBJ2-2	-
CASSLGGLAGHNEQFF	TGTGCCAGCAGCTTAGGGGGTCTAGCGGGGCACAATGAGCAGTTCTTC	TRBD2	TRBV7-7	TRBJ2-1	-
CASSPGHTGYYEQYF	TGCGCCAGCAGCCCTGGCCATACAGGGTACTACGAGCAGTACTTC	-	TRBV5-1	TRBJ2-7	once
CASSPDRVYGYTF	TGCGCCAGCAGCCCGGACAGGGTCTATGGCTACACCTTC	TRBD1	TRBV5-1	TRBJ1-2	-
CASSPPGSNSNQPQHF	TGTGCCAGCTCACCACCCGGGAGCAACAGCAATCAGCCCCAGCATTTT	-	TRBV18	TRBJ1-5	-
CASSLGGAGYGYTF	TGTGCCAGCAGCTTAGGAGGGGCCGGCTATGGCTACACCTTC	-	TRBV11-3	TRBJ1-2	-
CASSAPGTGPSYEQYF	TGTGCCAGCAGCGCTCCTGGGACAGGGCCCTCCTACGAGCAGTACTTC	TRBD1	TRBV5-4	TRBJ2-7	once
CASTPRTEAFF	TGTGCCAGCACCCCCCGGACTGAAGCTTTCTTT	-	TRBV12-3/TRBV12-4	TRBJ1-1	once
CASSEVGGRSQETQYF	TGTGCCAGCAGTGAAGTTGGCGGGAGGTCGCAAGAGACCCAGTACTTC	TRBD2	TRBV6-1	TRBJ2-5	-
CASRPGTDYGYTF	TGTGCCAGCAGGCCTGGGACAGACTATGGCTACACCTTC	TRBD1	TRBV6-5	TRBJ1-2	-
CASSFRLANYGYTF	TGTGCCAGCAGCTTTCGACTAGCTAACTATGGCTACACCTTC	-	TRBV5-4	TRBJ1-2	-
CASTPYSGDGSDTQYF	TGTGCCAGCACCCCGTATAGCGGAGATGGATCAGATACGCAGTATTTT	-	TRBV7-6	TRBJ2-3	-
CASSQTGTVIYNEQFF	TGTGCCAGCAGCCAAACCGGGACGGTAATCTACAATGAGCAGTTCTTC	-	TRBV3-1/TRBV3-2	TRBJ2-1	-
CASRQSVQADEQYF	TGCGCCAGCAGGCAAAGTGTACAGGCGGACGAGCAGTACTTC	-	TRBV4-1	TRBJ2-7	-
CATSTLAARTDTQYF	TGTGCCACCAGCACACTGGCGGCACGCACAGATACGCAGTATTTT	-	TRBV15	TRBJ2-3	-
CASSFITAPPGANVLTF	TGTGCCAGCAGCTTTATTACAGCCCCTCCCGGGGCCAACGTCCTGACTTTC	-	TRBV7-9	TRBJ2-6	-
CASSLTTAGEQFF	TGTGCCAGCAGCTTAACCACGGCCGGTGAGCAGTTCTTC	-	TRBV5-4	TRBJ2-1	-
CASSSGQDYSPLHF	TGCGCCAGCAGCTCAGGACAGGACTATTCACCCCTCCACTTT	TRBD1	TRBV5-1	TRBJ1-6	-
CASSEDALATGADTQYF	TGTGCCAGCAGTGAGGATGCACTAGCAACAGGGGCAGATACGCAGTATTTT	-	TRBV2	TRBJ2-3	-
CASRRDGTGGRGTQYF	TGTGCCAGCAGGCGGGACGGGACAGGGGGAAGGGGGACCCAGTACTTC	TRBD1	TRBV11-2	TRBJ2-5	-
CASSSNTGTEAFF	TGTGCCAGCAGCTCCAATACCGGGACTGAAGCTTTCTTT	-	TRBV5-4	TRBJ1-1	-
CASSSLDGYTF	TGTGCCAGCAGCTCCCTCGATGGCTACACCTTC	-	TRBV7-9	TRBJ1-2	-
CASSEEFGRLNEKLFF	TGTGCCAGCAGTGAAGAGTTTGGCAGATTAAATGAAAAACTGTTTTTT	-	TRBV6-1	TRBJ1-4	-
CASSLEGTRGELFF	TGTGCCAGCAGCTTGGAAGGGACTAGGGGGGAGCTGTTTTTT	TRBD2	TRBV5-4	TRBJ2-2	-
CASSYRGDSYEQYF	TGTGCCAGCTCATACAGGGGGGACTCCTACGAGCAGTACTTC	TRBD1	TRBV18	TRBJ2-7	-
CASSEGAGTEAFF	TGTGCCAGCAGCGAGGGGGCCGGGACTGAAGCTTTCTTT	TRBD1	TRBV11-2	TRBJ1-1	-
CASSPLSQGADSNQPQHF	TGTGCCAGTAGTCCCCTATCGCAAGGGGCGGATAGCAATCAGCCCCAGCATTTT	-	TRBV19	TRBJ1-5	-
CASSFAQGLGGANVLTF	TGCGCCAGCAGCTTTGCTCAGGGGCTGGGTGGGGCCAACGTCCTGACTTTC	-	TRBV5-1	TRBJ2-6	-
CASSFLTRTEAFF	TGTGCCAGCAGCTTCCTAACTCGCACTGAAGCTTTCTTT	-	TRBV12-3/TRBV12-4	TRBJ1-1	-
CASSSIYEQYF	TGTGCCAGCAGTTCCATCTACGAGCAGTACTTC	-	TRBV28	TRBJ2-7	-